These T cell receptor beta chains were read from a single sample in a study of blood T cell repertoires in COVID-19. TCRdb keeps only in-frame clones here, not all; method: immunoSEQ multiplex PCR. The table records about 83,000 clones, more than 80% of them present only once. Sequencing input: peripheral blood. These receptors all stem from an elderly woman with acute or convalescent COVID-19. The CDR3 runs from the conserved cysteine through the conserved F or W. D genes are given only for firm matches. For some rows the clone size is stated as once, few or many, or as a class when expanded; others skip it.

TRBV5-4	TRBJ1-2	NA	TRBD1	CASSEDRSYGYTF	TGTGCCAGCAGCGAGGACAGGTCCTATGGCTACACCTTC
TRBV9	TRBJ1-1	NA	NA	CASSVAGDTEAFF	TGTGCCAGCAGCGTAGCGGGGGACACTGAAGCTTTCTTT
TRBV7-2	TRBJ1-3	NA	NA	CASSLVPGFSGNTIYF	TGTGCCAGCAGCTTAGTTCCGGGGTTCTCTGGAAACACCATATATTTT
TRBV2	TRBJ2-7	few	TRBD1	CSWGDRGPYEQYF	TGTTCGTGGGGGGACAGGGGGCCCTACGAGCAGTACTTC
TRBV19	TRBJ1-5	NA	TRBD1	CASSIPGQGQQPQHF	TGTGCCAGTAGTATCCCGGGACAGGGACAGCAGCCCCAGCATTTT
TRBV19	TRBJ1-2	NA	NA	CASSMKSFTPNYGYTF	TGTGCCAGTAGTATGAAATCCTTTACACCTAACTATGGCTACACCTTC
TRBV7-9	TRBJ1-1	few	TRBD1	CASSLGGRGHTEAFF	TGTGCCAGCAGCTTAGGCGGCAGGGGGCACACTGAAGCTTTCTTT
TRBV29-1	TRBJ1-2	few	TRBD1	CSVQPGQGHLFGYTF	TGCAGCGTGCAACCGGGACAGGGCCATCTCTTTGGCTACACCTTC
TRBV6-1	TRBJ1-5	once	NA	CASSEAITFGTGSNQPQHF	TGTGCCAGCAGTGAAGCGATTACCTTTGGAACAGGGTCTAATCAGCCCCAGCATTTT
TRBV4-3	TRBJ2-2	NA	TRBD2	CASSQEHGGGPTGELFF	TGCGCCAGCAGCCAAGAACATGGCGGGGGTCCCACCGGGGAGCTGTTTTTT
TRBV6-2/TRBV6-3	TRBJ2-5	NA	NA	CASSYWETQETQYF	TGTGCCAGCAGTTACTGGGAGACCCAAGAGACCCAGTACTTC
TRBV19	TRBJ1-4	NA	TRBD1	CASTDRGSPNEKLFF	TGTGCCAGTACCGACAGGGGATCGCCTAATGAAAAACTGTTTTTT
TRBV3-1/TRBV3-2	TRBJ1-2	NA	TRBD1	CASSQGTGGVYGYTF	TGTGCCAGCAGCCAAGGGACAGGGGGCGTCTATGGCTACACCTTC
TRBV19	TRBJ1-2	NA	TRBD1	CASSKGQGAVNYGYTF	TGTGCCAGTAGTAAGGGACAGGGGGCGGTCAACTATGGCTACACCTTC
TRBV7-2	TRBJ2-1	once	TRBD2	CASAHPSGGVISYNEQFF	TGTGCCAGCGCTCACCCTAGCGGGGGGGTTATCTCCTACAATGAGCAGTTCTTC
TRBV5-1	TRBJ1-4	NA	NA	CASSSGITGTNEKLFF	TGCGCCAGCAGCTCCGGAATTACAGGAACCAACGAAAAACTGTTTTTT
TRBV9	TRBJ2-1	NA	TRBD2	CASSSRLAGNEQFF	TGTGCCAGCAGCTCCCGTCTAGCGGGCAATGAGCAGTTCTTC
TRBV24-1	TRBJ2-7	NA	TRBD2	CATSELGAGGHNEQYF	TGTGCCACCAGTGAGTTGGGAGCGGGGGGGCATAACGAGCAGTACTTC
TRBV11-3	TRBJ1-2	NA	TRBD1	CASSLEGTGGFSGNYGYTF	TGTGCCAGCAGCTTAGAGGGAACAGGGGGCTTTTCAGGTAACTATGGCTACACCTTC
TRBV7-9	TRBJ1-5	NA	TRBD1	CASSSPDREDQPQHF	TGTGCCAGCAGCTCCCCCGACAGGGAAGATCAGCCCCAGCATTTT
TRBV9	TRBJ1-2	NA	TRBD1	CASSVQGAGGYTF	TGTGCCAGCAGCGTACAGGGGGCAGGAGGCTACACCTTC
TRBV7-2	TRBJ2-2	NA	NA	CASSSATGAGELFF	TGTGCCAGCAGTAGTGCAACGGGTGCCGGGGAGCTGTTTTTT